The T cell receptor beta chain described here comes from a study of human T cells and chemical hapten exposure (dated by TCRdb to the early 2020s). As for the study more broadly: For sensitization, 2% DPC in acetone was applied to a 2 cm by 2 cm area of upper inner arm skin. Patients additionally received weekly therapeutic DPC doses to the scalp throughout the approximately 22-week study period. Patch tests used Finn chambers with 0.01% DPC on the upper back, scored after 6 days by International Contact Dermatitis Research Group standards. The patient cohort, mostly female, included alopecia areata with under or over 50% scalp involvement, alopecia totalis and alopecia universalis. The libraries were sequenced as a pool, and the TCR yield per sample differed mostly because of small variations in library volumes within the pool. Peripheral blood TCR repertoire changes were tracked in vivo in alopecia patients during primary and secondary sensitization to the hapten diphenylcyclopropenone (DPC). Blood samples were taken from patients before sensitization (week 0) and then at 2, 6 and about 24 weeks after DPC sensitization. For TCR sequencing, blood came from approximately 29 alopecia patients at anywhere from one to four time points (pre-sensitization, 2, 6 and 24 weeks).

Study-level results and caveats: Expanded TCRs formed significantly more large CDR3 similarity clusters than pre-sensitization or healthy control sets, consistent with antigen-driven responses. Patch test score was positively correlated with the number of PT1 expanded TCRs, with significance at thresholds 8, 16 and 32 but not at 4. No change with DPC sensitization was found in the number of TCRs above 1 in 1000 frequency, and no evidence of global repertoire structure alterations was found. Because every patient had alopecia, a presumed autoimmune disease, the patients' immune response might differ from that of healthy individuals. After repeated subsampling, changes were observed in the strength of the expansion versus patch-test correlation and in the threshold at which the correlation became significant.

In light of the paper, this sample's time point label describes: patch test 2, 6 weeks after DPC sensitization. The sample's treatment or condition label, in plain terms: therapeutic diphenylcyclopropenone sensitization with weekly scalp DPC. Blood at each patch-test visit was drawn before the patch test was applied. Eligible patients were aged 18 to 70, diagnosed with alopecia, deemed suitable for DPC therapy, and excluded if pregnant. Unfractionated whole blood was collected in Tempus Blood RNA tubes, and total RNA was extracted from that blood. V and J lose 6 bases and 7 bases, and a span of 7 bases separates them. The CDR3 measures 11 amino acids from cysteine to phenylalanine. Of all the DNA, just the CDR3 is kept, 33 bases in frame from base 1. This clonotype showed up just a few times. This clone's antigen is unknown. Base qualities were left out, and no much larger clone turns up one base away.

Library generation was performed with RACE. The sequencer was a NextSeq 500. Library preparation attached unique molecular identifiers to individual cDNA molecules for quantitative, reproducible TCR counting. For every blood RNA sample, sequencing covered both the TCR alpha and TCR beta chains. For the original study's pipeline: A median of around 96,000 TCRs per sample was observed, with a range of roughly 23,224 to 700,000. V, J and CDR3 annotation of the TCR reads was carried out using the Decombinator software suite. For the PS versus PT1 abundance plots, all samples were subsampled to the same number of TCRs (28,000). TCRs were defined as expanded if absent before sensitization and observed at least eight times at the 2-week time point. TCRdb reran the public reads through fastp at Q25 and MiXCR, keeping productive beta chains. A single entry per CDR3 protein holds the most common genes and DNA from its merged rows. These V and J calls derive from TCRdb rather than the authors' analysis. The sample records about 73,000 distinct CDR3 sequences, about 8.5% of which are singletons. The leading ten clones occupy approximately 3.5% of the sample.

This TCR came from a woman between 45 and 60 years old with alopecia areata. Some clones in this sample may be carry-over from other donors' samples. The material sequenced was whole blood, taken in connection with sensitization to the hapten diphenylcyclopropenone (DPC). The chain was built from TRBV12-3 or TRBV12-4 and TRBJ1-5; a tentative D call is TRBD1 (5 bases match). The DNA sequence is TGTGCCAGCAGCCGGGGGCAGCCCCAGCATTTT. The translation is CASSRGQPQHF.